The rows below give T cell receptor beta chains drawn from one sample of a study of blood T cell repertoires in COVID-19. The data were produced by immunoSEQ multiplex PCR, yet TCRdb's version contains in-frame clones alone and is incomplete. The table records under 120,000 clones, approximately 90% of them present only once. Material for sequencing was peripheral blood. The receptors derive from a woman aged 80 or over with acute or convalescent COVID-19. Each CDR3 is given with its conserved first and last residue. The D gene is left open where the match is weak. Expanded clones get a size class; other rows say once, few or many, or leave the size out.

>TRBJ2-1|TRBV7-6|TRBD1|.
CASSLAPGQGSQILF
TGTGCCAGCAGCTTAGCGCCGGGACAGGGCTCCCAAATCCTCTTC
>TRBJ2-7|TRBV2|.|.
CASSSNYEQYF
TGTGCCAGCAGTTCAAACTACGAGCAGTACTTC
>TRBJ2-1|TRBV11-3|TRBD1|few
CASSPQGELSYNEQFF
TGTGCCAGCAGCCCACAGGGGGAACTCTCCTACAATGAGCAGTTCTTC
>TRBJ2-7|TRBV24-1|.|.
CATSDPRDNSYEQYF
TGTGCCACCAGTGACCCCCGGGACAACTCCTACGAGCAGTACTTC
>TRBJ1-2|TRBV18|TRBD1|once
CASSPPTGPNYGYTF
TGTGCCAGCTCACCACCGACAGGGCCTAACTATGGCTACACCTTC
>TRBJ1-2|TRBV18|TRBD1|.
CASSPVNGQGIGGYTF
TGTGCCAGCTCACCAGTCAATGGACAGGGTATTGGTGGCTACACCTTC
>TRBJ1-5|TRBV4-1|.|.
CASSQLRRSGNQPQHF
TGCGCCAGCAGCCAACTGCGGCGATCGGGCAATCAGCCCCAGCATTTT
>TRBJ1-5|TRBV11-3|.|.
CASSWIDRNNQPQHF
TGTGCCAGCAGCTGGATAGACAGAAACAATCAGCCCCAGCATTTT
>TRBJ1-1|TRBV6-5|TRBD1|.
CASKPGGASTEAFF
TGTGCCAGCAAGCCAGGGGGCGCAAGCACTGAAGCTTTCTTT
>TRBJ1-5|TRBV10-2|TRBD1|.
CASWGGTGRGQPQHF
TGCGCCAGCTGGGGAGGGACAGGGAGGGGTCAGCCCCAGCATTTT
>TRBJ1-4|TRBV7-8|.|once
CASSLALLTNEKLFF
TGTGCCAGCAGCTTAGCGCTATTAACTAATGAAAAACTGTTTTTT
>TRBJ1-1|TRBV6-5|.|.
CASSREQGMNTEAFF
TGTGCCAGCAGTCGAGAACAGGGTATGAACACTGAAGCTTTCTTT
>TRBJ1-1|TRBV5-1|.|.
CASRRTVLNTEAFF
TGCGCCAGCAGAAGGACAGTCCTGAACACTGAAGCTTTCTTT
>TRBJ1-5|TRBV5-6|.|.
CASSRQVLGPPEHF
TGTGCCAGCAGCCGACAGGTCCTTGGCCCCCCCGAGCATTTT
>TRBJ1-2|TRBV30|TRBD1|.
CAWSLTGTANYGYTF
TGTGCCTGGAGTTTAACCGGGACAGCTAACTATGGCTACACCTTC
>TRBJ2-3|TRBV28|.|.
CASSLLPSRYTQYF
TGTGCCAGCAGTTTACTACCTTCTCGTTATACGCAGTATTTT
>TRBJ2-5|TRBV12-3/TRBV12-4|.|.
CASGLSLKETQYF
TGTGCCAGCGGACTAAGTCTTAAAGAGACCCAGTACTTC
>TRBJ1-5|TRBV3-1/TRBV3-2|TRBD1|.
CASSQQGERPQHF
TGTGCCAGCAGCCAGCAGGGGGAGCGGCCCCAGCATTTT
>TRBJ2-1|TRBV7-8|.|.
CASSPPLSDEQFF
TGTGCCAGCAGCCCTCCGTTGAGCGATGAGCAGTTCTTC
>TRBJ1-2|TRBV9|TRBD1|.
CASSSRQGPKDGYTF
TGTGCCAGCAGCTCCAGACAGGGTCCTAAGGATGGCTACACCTTC
>TRBJ1-3|TRBV11-2|.|.
CASSLAVDTIYF
TGTGCCAGCAGCTTAGCGGTGGACACCATATATTTT
>TRBJ2-3|TRBV29-1|TRBD2|.
CSVEGSGGRDTQYF
TGCAGCGTTGAGGGTAGCGGGGGTAGAGATACGCAGTATTTT
>TRBJ1-2|TRBV3-1/TRBV3-2|TRBD1|.
CASSQEGGTGYGYTF
TGTGCCAGCAGCCAAGAAGGAGGGACAGGCTATGGCTACACCTTC
>TRBJ1-6|TRBV9|.|.
CASSVLEDNSPLHF
TGTGCCAGCAGCGTATTAGAGGATAATTCACCCCTCCACTTT
>TRBJ1-2|TRBV29-1|TRBD1|.
CSVQPGQGNYGYTF
TGCAGCGTTCAACCGGGACAGGGGAACTATGGCTACACCTTC
>TRBJ1-2|TRBV29-1|.|.
CSVEAGQGPPYGYTF
TGCAGCGTTGAAGCCGGGCAGGGGCCACCCTATGGCTACACCTTC
>TRBJ1-5|TRBV5-1|.|.
CASSTPSHQGIVYQPQHF
TGCGCCAGCAGCACCCCGTCCCACCAGGGGATTGTATATCAGCCCCAGCATTTT
>TRBJ1-1|TRBV5-1|TRBD1|.
CASSLFSGGQAFF
TGCGCCAGCAGCTTGTTCTCAGGGGGCCAAGCTTTCTTT
>TRBJ2-3|TRBV7-8|.|.
CASSLDSRGTSTDTQYF
TGTGCCAGCAGCTTAGACTCACGGGGGACTAGCACAGATACGCAGTATTTT
>TRBJ2-2|TRBV5-1|.|.
CASSLGGPGELFF
TGCGCCAGCAGCTTGGGGGGGCCCGGGGAGCTGTTTTTT
>TRBJ1-4|TRBV2|TRBD1|.
CASRGGRGEKLFF
TGTGCCAGCAGAGGGGGCCGCGGGGAAAAACTGTTTTTT
>TRBJ1-1|TRBV28|TRBD1|.
CASSSRQGWNTEAFF
TGTGCCAGCAGTTCTCGACAGGGCTGGAACACTGAAGCTTTCTTT
>TRBJ2-7|TRBV5-8|TRBD1|.
CASSGGTGGAHEQYF
TGTGCCAGCAGCGGGGGGACAGGGGGAGCCCACGAGCAGTACTTC
>TRBJ1-5|TRBV7-8|.|.
CASSLAARGVSQPQHF
TGTGCCAGCAGCTTAGCGGCTCGGGGGGTGAGTCAGCCCCAGCATTTT
>TRBJ2-1|TRBV7-9|.|.
CASSSTGVNYNEQFF
TGTGCCAGCAGCTCCACAGGAGTGAACTACAATGAGCAGTTCTTC
>TRBJ1-4|TRBV6-1|.|once
CASSEWTATNEKLFF
TGTGCCAGCAGTGAGTGGACAGCAACTAATGAAAAACTGTTTTTT
>TRBJ2-3|TRBV29-1|TRBD2|.
CSVGLGGTDTQYF
TGCAGCGTTGGGCTGGGGGGGACAGATACGCAGTATTTT
>TRBJ2-7|TRBV5-6|.|.
CASSQPSGTTYEQYF
TGTGCCAGCAGCCAGCCATCCGGGACAACCTACGAGCAGTACTTC
>TRBJ2-1|TRBV18|.|.
CASSPQSDEQFF
TGTGCCAGCTCACCACAATCCGATGAGCAGTTCTTC
>TRBJ2-1|TRBV11-2|.|.
CASSFSTNYNEQFF
TGTGCCAGCAGCTTCTCGACAAATTACAATGAGCAGTTCTTC
>TRBJ1-1|TRBV7-8|.|once
CASRKARVLGEAFF
TGTGCCAGCAGAAAAGCTCGGGTTCTCGGTGAAGCTTTCTTT
>TRBJ2-7|TRBV10-3|TRBD2|once
CAISGGGYEQYF
TGTGCCATCAGCGGGGGGGGCTACGAGCAGTACTTC
>TRBJ2-1|TRBV11-2|.|.
CASSILRQDYNEQFF
TGTGCCAGCAGCATCCTAAGGCAGGACTACAATGAGCAGTTCTTC
>TRBJ2-5|TRBV6-5|TRBD1|few
CASRTGQGARETQYF
TGTGCCAGCAGGACGGGACAGGGGGCCCGGGAGACCCAGTACTTC
>TRBJ1-2|TRBV9|.|.
CASSVLAGANGYTF
TGTGCCAGCAGCGTTCTCGCGGGGGCGAATGGCTACACCTTC
>TRBJ1-2|TRBV2|TRBD1|.
CASSGTGGAGYTF
TGTGCCAGCAGTGGGACAGGGGGCGCGGGCTACACCTTC
>TRBJ2-1|TRBV4-3|TRBD2|.
CASSQDPGTSGGEQFF
TGCGCCAGCAGCCAAGATCCCGGGACTAGCGGGGGTGAGCAGTTCTTC
>TRBJ2-1|TRBV19|TRBD1|.
CASRTRQGEYEQFF
TGTGCCAGTAGAACTAGACAGGGAGAGTATGAGCAGTTCTTC
>TRBJ1-3|TRBV30|.|.
CAWRPDRPFSGNTIYF
TGTGCCTGGAGACCCGACAGGCCTTTCTCTGGAAACACCATATATTTT
>TRBJ1-1|TRBV5-6|.|.
CASSLRGGNTEAFF
TGTGCCAGCAGCTTGCGGGGGGGCAACACTGAAGCTTTCTTT
>TRBJ2-1|TRBV11-2|TRBD2|.
CASSSAEGLAGGNEQFF
TGTGCCAGCAGCTCCGCAGAGGGACTAGCGGGAGGCAATGAGCAGTTCTTC
>TRBJ1-6|TRBV10-2|TRBD1|.
CASGQGNRSPLHF
TGCGCCAGTGGACAGGGGAACAGATCACCCCTCCACTTT
>TRBJ1-6|TRBV3-1/TRBV3-2|.|.
CASSQNRVGNSPLHF
TGTGCCAGCAGCCAAAACAGGGTTGGCAATTCACCCCTCCACTTT
>TRBJ2-1|TRBV7-9|TRBD2|.
CASSERLADYNEQFF
TGTGCCAGCTCCGAGAGGCTAGCGGACTACAATGAGCAGTTCTTC
>TRBJ2-7|TRBV28|.|once
CATMRRAPYEQYF
TGTGCCACAATGAGGAGGGCCCCCTACGAGCAGTACTTC
>TRBJ2-2|TRBV5-1|.|once
CASRQIQNTGELFF
TGCGCCAGCCGACAGATCCAAAACACCGGGGAGCTGTTTTTT
>TRBJ1-5|TRBV5-1|.|.
CASSLGSGGPNQPQHF
TGCGCCAGCAGCTTAGGGTCGGGGGGTCCAAATCAGCCCCAGCATTTT
>TRBJ1-2|TRBV9|.|.
CASSAGTRQNYGYTF
TGTGCCAGCAGCGCCGGAACCAGACAAAACTATGGCTACACCTTC
>TRBJ2-2|TRBV27|.|once
CASSFSRDAGELFF
TGTGCCAGCAGTTTCAGCAGGGATGCCGGGGAGCTGTTTTTT